This T cell receptor (beta chain) was observed in a study of shared clonotypes between healthy human individuals. About the study: Donors were two women and a few men aged 18 to 49.

Adult donors, all healthy and HIV-negative, had no recent acute infections or vaccinations. The unsorted samples had about 95 million PBMCs used for genomic DNA. CDR1 and CDR2 (germline): SQVTM, ANQGSEA. The CDR3 is 15 amino acids. Each unsorted PBMC replicate got 300 ng genomic DNA, roughly 30,000 genomes. Data came from immunoSEQ multiplex PCR; TCRdb stores just in-frame clones and leaves some out. This table has hundreds of thousands of clones, roughly four fifths appearing once. Sample: PBMCs. The receptor comes from a woman aged 40 to 50 in good health. Some clones in this sample may be carry-over from other donors' samples. V gene TRBV29-1 combines with J gene TRBJ2-5; possible D gene TRBD2, 5 bases. In DNA, the CDR3 is TGCAGTCCCCAGGACTGGTCCTGCGAGCAAGAGACCCAGTACTTC. It codes for CSPQDWSCEQETQYF.